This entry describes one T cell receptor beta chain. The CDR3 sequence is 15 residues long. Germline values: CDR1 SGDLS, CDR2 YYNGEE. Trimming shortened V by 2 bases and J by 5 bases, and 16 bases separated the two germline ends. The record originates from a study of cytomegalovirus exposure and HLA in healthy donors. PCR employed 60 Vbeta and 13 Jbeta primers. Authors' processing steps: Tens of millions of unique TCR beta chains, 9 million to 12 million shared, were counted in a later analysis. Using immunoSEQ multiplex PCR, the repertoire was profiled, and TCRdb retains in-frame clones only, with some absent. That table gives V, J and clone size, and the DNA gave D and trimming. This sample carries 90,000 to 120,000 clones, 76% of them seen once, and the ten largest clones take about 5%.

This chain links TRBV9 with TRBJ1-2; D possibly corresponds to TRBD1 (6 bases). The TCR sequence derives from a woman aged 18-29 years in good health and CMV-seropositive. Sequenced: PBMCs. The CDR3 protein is CASSVASGAGYGYTF. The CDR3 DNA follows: TGTGCCAGCAGCGTCGCCTCAGGGGCAGGATATGGCTACACCTTC.